The 9 T cell receptor beta chains given below trace back to one sample, sequenced in a study of blood T cells in healthy people across ages (dated by TCRdb to about 2015). The library was made by 5' RACE. Sequencing was performed on an Illumina HiSeq 2500. A second PCR of roughly 7 to 11 cycles was performed with a sample-barcoded 5' primer and a J-beta primer mix. The public reads were run again by TCRdb, first through fastp at Q25 and then through MiXCR, and only productive beta chains were kept. Each CDR3 protein gets just one entry, which takes the most common genes and DNA from the rows behind it. The sample profile shows approximately 790,000 distinct CDR3 sequences; about 59% of them were found once. Around a quarter of the sample comes from the top ten. The sample was blood. The receptors were gathered from a man aged 30-40 years in good health.

This clonotype appeared once. The chain is built from TRBV15 and TRBJ1-2, with TRBD1 as a possible D gene (5 bases). The CDR3 is 13 residues long. Trimming took 0 bases from V and 7 from J, leaving 9 bases between them. CDR1 and CDR2 (germline): LNHNV, YYDKDF (reference sequence). Here the CDR3 DNA reads TGTGCCACCAGCAGAGAACCAGGGCGTGGCTACACCTTC. It yields the protein CATSREPGRGYTF.

This chain links TRBV27 with TRBJ2-2; D call uncertain. CDR1 is MNHEY, CDR2 SMNVEV, per germline (reference sequence). This CDR3 has 16 residues. V was clipped by 3 bases and J by 6 bases, with 17 bases between them. In DNA form, the CDR3 reads TGTGCCAGCAGTTTTTCCCCTCCGGCAGTGTCCGGGGAGCTGTTTTTT. It encodes CASSFSPPAVSGELFF.

This sequence joins TRBV4-2 and TRBJ1-1, with D hard to call. Deletions cut 0 bases from V and 8 bases from J, with 13 bases between. The CDR3 has 14 amino acids. Germline V gives CDR1 LGHNA, CDR2 YNFKEQ. The CDR3 DNA reads TGTGCCAGCAGCCAAGATTCGGCAGACTACGAAGCTTTCTTT. Translation: CASSQDSADYEAFF.

This clonotype was counted a single time. At one of its ends the junction is not consistent with the germline gene, which may arise from a read error. The V gene is TRBV14, the J gene TRBJ2-3, with unresolved D. Germline CDR1 SGHDN, CDR2 FVKESK. This CDR3 comprises 14 residues. CDR3 DNA: TGTGCCAGCAACCAAGGGTTCAGAACAGATACGCAGTATTTT. Its translation is CASNQGFRTDTQYF.

The J gene is TRBJ2-1, the V gene TRBV28, with D possibly TRBD1 on 5 matching bases. This CDR3 has 13 residues. V dropped 10 bases and J dropped 10 bases, with 20 bases sitting between them. Germline V CDR1 and CDR2: MDHEN, SYDVKM. The CDR3 coding sequence is TGTGCCACCCTGCGGACACCTATAGTAGAGCAGTTCTTC. Encoded protein: CATLRTPIVEQFF.

This clonotype was observed a few times. At one end the junction does not follow the germline gene, possibly because of a read error. The chain uses TRBV5-1 and TRBJ2-5; tentatively, D is TRBD1 (5 bases). The CDR3 has 14 residues. In germline, CDR1 is SGHRS, CDR2 YFSETQ. CDR3 protein: CASSLGQSQGTQYF. CDR3 DNA sequence: TGCGCCAGCAGCTTGGGACAGTCCCAAGGGACCCAGTACTTC. The variable domain in full, with the rest retrieved from reference TRBV5-1 and TRBJ2-5, is KAGVTQTPRYLIKTRGQQVTLSCSPISGHRSVSWYQQTPGQGLQFLFEYFSETQRNKGNFPGRFSGRQFSNSRSEMNVSTLELGDSALYLCASSLGQSQGTQYFGPGTRLLVL.

This chain joins TRBV7-6 and TRBJ2-1; possibly TRBD1 or TRBD2 for D (5 bases each). Looked up from germline, CDR1 is SGHVS and CDR2 is FNYEAQ. The CDR3 runs to 17 residues. With 1 base removed from V and 5 bases from J, the gap between germline ends came to 18 bases. The CDR3 here is CASSLEPSGLKNNEQFF. The CDR3 bases are TGTGCCAGCAGCTTAGAGCCCTCGGGGCTCAAAAACAATGAGCAGTTCTTC. Full variable domain (rest looked up from reference TRBV7-6 and TRBJ2-1): GAGVSQSPRYKVTKRGQDVALRCDPISGHVSLYWYRQALGQGPEFLTYFNYEAQQDKSGLPNDRFSAERPEGSISTLTIQRTEQRDSAMYRCASSLEPSGLKNNEQFFGPGTRLTVL.

The chain is built from TRBV4-2 and TRBJ1-1; D possibly corresponds to TRBD1 (5 bases). The CDR3 extends over 14 amino acids. Trimming cost V 5 bases and J 5 bases, with 15 bases left between them. Germline V lookup: CDR1 LGHNA, CDR2 YNFKEQ. CDR3 bases: TGTGCCAGCAGCGAAGGGGACCTCAATACTGAAGCTTTCTTT. Amino acids: CASSEGDLNTEAFF.

V gene TRBV9 combines with J gene TRBJ2-5; D tentatively fits TRBD1 or TRBD2 (5 bases each). V was cut by 7 bases and J by 5 bases, with 9 bases left in between. This CDR3 has 11 residues. The germline CDR1 and CDR2 sequences are SGDLS and YYNGEE. CDR3 nucleotide sequence: TGTGCCAGCGGACGGGACGAGACCCAGTACTTC. Amino acids: CASGRDETQYF.